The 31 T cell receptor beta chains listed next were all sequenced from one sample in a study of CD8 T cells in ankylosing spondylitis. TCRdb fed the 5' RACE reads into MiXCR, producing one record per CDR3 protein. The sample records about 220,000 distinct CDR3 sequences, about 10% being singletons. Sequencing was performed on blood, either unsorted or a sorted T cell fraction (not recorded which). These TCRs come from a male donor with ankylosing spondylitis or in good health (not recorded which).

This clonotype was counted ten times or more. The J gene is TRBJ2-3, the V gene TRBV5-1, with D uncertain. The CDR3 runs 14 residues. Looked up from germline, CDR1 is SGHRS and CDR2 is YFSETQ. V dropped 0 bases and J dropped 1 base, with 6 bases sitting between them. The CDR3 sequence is CASSLGRGTDTQYF. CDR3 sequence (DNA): TGCGCCAGCAGCTTGGGCCGCGGCACAGATACGCAGTATTTT.

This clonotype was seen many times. The CDR3 is CASSLAGENIQYF. The CDR3 nucleotides read TGTGCCAGCAGCTTAGCGGGGGAAAACATTCAGTACTTC. V is TRBV7-2 and J is TRBJ2-4; TRBD1 or TRBD2 may be the D gene (5 bases each). CDR3 length equals 13 residues. The V and J ends lost 0 bases and 5 bases respectively, with 5 bases between them. Germline V CDR1 and CDR2: SGHTA, FQGNSA.

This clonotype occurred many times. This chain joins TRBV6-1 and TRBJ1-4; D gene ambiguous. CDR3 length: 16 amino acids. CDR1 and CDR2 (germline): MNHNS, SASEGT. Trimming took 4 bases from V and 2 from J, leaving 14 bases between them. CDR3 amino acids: CASSVEPSRTNEKLFF. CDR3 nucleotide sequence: TGTGCCAGCAGTGTTGAGCCCAGTCGGACTAATGAAAAACTGTTTTTT.

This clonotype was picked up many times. CDR3 region: CSAPGSTEAFF. CDR3 sequence (DNA): TGCAGTGCTCCGGGGAGCACTGAAGCTTTCTTT. The rearrangement uses TRBV20-1 and TRBJ1-1; D call uncertain. V was pared by 5 bases and J by 4 bases, with 8 bases between. The CDR3 loop spans 11 amino acids. The V gene's germline CDR1 is DFQATT and CDR2 SNEGSKA (reference sequence).

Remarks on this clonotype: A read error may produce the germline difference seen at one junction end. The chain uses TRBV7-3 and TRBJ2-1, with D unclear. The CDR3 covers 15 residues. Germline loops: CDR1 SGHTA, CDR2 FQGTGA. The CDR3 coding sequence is TGTGCCAGCAGCCCCGTCGACTCCCAGGCCAATGAGCATTTCTTC. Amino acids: CASSPVDSQANEHFF.

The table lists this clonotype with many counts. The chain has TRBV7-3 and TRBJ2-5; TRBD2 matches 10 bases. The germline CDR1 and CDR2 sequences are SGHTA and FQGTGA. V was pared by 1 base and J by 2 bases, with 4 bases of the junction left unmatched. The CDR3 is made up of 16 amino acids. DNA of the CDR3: TGTGCCAGCAGCTTAAATGGACTAGCGGTACAAGAGACCCAGTACTTC. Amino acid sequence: CASSLNGLAVQETQYF.

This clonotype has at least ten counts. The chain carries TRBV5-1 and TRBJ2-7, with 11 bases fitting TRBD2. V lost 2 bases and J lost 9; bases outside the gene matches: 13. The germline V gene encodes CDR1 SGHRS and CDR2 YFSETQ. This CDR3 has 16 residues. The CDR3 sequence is CASSLSTGTSGPGQYF. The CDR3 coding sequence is TGCGCCAGCAGCTTATCGACCGGGACTAGCGGTCCCGGGCAGTACTTC.

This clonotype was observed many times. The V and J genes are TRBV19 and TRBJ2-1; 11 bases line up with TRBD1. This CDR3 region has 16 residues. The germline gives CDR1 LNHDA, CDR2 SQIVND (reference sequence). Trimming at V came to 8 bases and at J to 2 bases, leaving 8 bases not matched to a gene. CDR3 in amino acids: CASPAWGQGAYNEQFF. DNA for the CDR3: TGTGCCAGTCCGGCGTGGGGACAGGGGGCCTACAATGAGCAGTTCTTC.

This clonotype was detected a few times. The CDR3 region has the DNA TGTGCCAGCAGCTTAGAGATGGGGTTGGGAATCAGCACAGATACGCAGTATTTT. Residues: CASSLEMGLGISTDTQYF. V and J are TRBV11-2 and TRBJ2-3, with D unresolved. The germline V gene encodes CDR1 SGHAT and CDR2 FQNNGV. This CDR3 has 18 amino acids. Trimming stripped 0 bases from V and 0 bases from J, with 16 bases between.

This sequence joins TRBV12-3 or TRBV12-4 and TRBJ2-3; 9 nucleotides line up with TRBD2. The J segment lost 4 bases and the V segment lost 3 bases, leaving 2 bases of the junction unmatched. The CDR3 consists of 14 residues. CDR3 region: CASSFSGGPDTQYF. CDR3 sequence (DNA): TGTGCCAGCAGTTTTAGCGGGGGCCCAGATACGCAGTATTTT.

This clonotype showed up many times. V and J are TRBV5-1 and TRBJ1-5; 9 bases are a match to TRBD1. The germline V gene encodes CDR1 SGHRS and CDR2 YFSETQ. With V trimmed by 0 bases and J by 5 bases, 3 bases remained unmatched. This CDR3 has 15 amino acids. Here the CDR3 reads CASSLDRGQDQPQHF. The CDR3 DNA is TGCGCCAGCAGCTTGGACAGGGGGCAGGATCAGCCCCAGCATTTT.

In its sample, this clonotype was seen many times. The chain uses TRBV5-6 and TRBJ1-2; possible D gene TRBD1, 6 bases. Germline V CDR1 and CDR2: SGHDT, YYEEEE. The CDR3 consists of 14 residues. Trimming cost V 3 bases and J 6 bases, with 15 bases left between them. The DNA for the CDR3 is TGTGCCAGCAGCTATACAGGGAGAGGAAATGGCTACACCTTC. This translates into CASSYTGRGNGYTF. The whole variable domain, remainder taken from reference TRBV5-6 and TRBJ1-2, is DAGVTQSPTHLIKTRGQQVTLRCSPKSGHDTVSWYQQALGQGPQFIFQYYEEEERQRGNFPDRFSGHQFPNYSSELNVNALLLGDSALYLCASSYTGRGNGYTFGSGTRLTVV.

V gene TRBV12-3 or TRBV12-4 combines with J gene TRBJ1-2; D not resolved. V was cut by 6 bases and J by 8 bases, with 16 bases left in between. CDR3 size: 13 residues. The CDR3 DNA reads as TGTGCCAGCAGCCTGCTGTCGGGAGGAGGCTACACCTTC. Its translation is CASSLLSGGGYTF.

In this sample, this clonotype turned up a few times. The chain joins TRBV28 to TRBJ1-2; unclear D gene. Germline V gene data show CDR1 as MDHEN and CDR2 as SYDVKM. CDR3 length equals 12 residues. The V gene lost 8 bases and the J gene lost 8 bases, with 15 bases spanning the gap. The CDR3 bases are TGTGCCAGCTACGCCGGGCAGACGGGCTACACCTTC. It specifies CASYAGQTGYTF.

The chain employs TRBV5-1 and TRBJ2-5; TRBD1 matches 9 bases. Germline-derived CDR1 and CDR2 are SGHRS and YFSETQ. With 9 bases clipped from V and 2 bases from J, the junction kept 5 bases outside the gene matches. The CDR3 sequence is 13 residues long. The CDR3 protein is CATPDRGQETQYF. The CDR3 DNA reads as TGCGCCACTCCAGACAGGGGGCAAGAGACCCAGTACTTC. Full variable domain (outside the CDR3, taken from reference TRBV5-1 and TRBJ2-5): KAGVTQTPRYLIKTRGQQVTLSCSPISGHRSVSWYQQTPGQGLQFLFEYFSETQRNKGNFPGRFSGRQFSNSRSEMNVSTLELGDSALYLCATPDRGQETQYFGPGTRLLVL.

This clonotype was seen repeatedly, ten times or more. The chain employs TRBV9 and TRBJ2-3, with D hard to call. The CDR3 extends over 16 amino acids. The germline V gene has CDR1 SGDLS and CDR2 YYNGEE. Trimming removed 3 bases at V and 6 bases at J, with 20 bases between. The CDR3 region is CASSGLGIPASDTQYF. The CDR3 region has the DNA TGTGCCAGCAGCGGCCTTGGTATACCGGCGAGCGATACGCAGTATTTT.

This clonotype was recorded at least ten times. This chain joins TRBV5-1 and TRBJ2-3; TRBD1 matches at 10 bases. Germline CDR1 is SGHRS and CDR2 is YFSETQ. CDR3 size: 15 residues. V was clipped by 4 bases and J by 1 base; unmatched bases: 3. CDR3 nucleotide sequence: TGCGCCAGCAGCCTGGACAGGGGGGGCACAGATACGCAGTATTTT. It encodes CASSLDRGGTDTQYF.

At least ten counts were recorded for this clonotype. The CDR3 nucleotides are TGCAGTGCTATCGATTCGGACAGGCAGAACACCATATATTTT. It codes for CSAIDSDRQNTIYF. The chain is built from TRBV20-1 and TRBJ1-3; 7 nucleotides match TRBD1. The germline CDR1 and CDR2 sequences are DFQATT and SNEGSKA (reference sequence). Unmatched junction bases numbered 10, after V lost 4 bases and J lost 7 bases. This CDR3 has 14 residues.

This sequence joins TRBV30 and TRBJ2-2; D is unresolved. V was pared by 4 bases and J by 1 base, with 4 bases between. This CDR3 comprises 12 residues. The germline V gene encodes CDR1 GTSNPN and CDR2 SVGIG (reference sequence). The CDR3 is CAWTGNTGELFF. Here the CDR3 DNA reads TGTGCCTGGACCGGGAACACCGGGGAGCTGTTTTTT. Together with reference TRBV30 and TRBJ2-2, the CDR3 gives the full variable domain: SQTIHQWPATLVQPVGSPLSLECTVEGTSNPNLYWYRQAAGRGLQLLFYSVGIGQISSEVPQNLSASRPQDRQFILSSKKLLLSDSGFYLCAWTGNTGELFFGEGSRLTVL.

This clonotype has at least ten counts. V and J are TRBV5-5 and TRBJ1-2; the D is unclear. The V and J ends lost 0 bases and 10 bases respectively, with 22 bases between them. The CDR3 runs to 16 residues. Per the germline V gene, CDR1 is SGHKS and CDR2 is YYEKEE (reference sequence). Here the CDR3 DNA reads TGTGCCAGCAGCTTGGGTGGTGGGCCAGGACTTCAATCCTACACCTTC. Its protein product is CASSLGGGPGLQSYTF.

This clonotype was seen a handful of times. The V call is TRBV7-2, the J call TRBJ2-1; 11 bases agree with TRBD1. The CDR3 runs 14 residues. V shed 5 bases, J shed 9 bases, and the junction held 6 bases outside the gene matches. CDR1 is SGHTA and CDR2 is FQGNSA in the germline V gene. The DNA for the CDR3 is TGTGCCAGCAGCCCTCGGACAGGGGGCCTTGAGCAGTTCTTC. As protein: CASSPRTGGLEQFF.

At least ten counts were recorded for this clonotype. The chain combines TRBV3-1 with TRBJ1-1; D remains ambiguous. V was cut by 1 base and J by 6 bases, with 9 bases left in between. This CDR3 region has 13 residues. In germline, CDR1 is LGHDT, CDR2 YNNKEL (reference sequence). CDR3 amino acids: CASSQGDGAEAFF. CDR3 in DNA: TGTGCCAGCAGCCAAGGGGATGGCGCTGAAGCTTTCTTT.

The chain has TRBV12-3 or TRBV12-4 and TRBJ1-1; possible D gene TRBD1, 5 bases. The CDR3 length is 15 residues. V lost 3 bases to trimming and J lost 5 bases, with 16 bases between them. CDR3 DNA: TGTGCCAGCAGTTTGCGGGGCTTGGGCGAAACTGAAGCTTTCTTT. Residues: CASSLRGLGETEAFF.

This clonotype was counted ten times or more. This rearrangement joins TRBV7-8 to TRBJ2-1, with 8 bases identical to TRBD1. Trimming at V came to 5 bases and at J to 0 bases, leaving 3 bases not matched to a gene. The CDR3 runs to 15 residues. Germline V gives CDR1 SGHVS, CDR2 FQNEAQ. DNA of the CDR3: TGTGCCAGCAGCCGGACAGGGAACTCCTACAATGAGCAGTTCTTC. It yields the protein CASSRTGNSYNEQFF.

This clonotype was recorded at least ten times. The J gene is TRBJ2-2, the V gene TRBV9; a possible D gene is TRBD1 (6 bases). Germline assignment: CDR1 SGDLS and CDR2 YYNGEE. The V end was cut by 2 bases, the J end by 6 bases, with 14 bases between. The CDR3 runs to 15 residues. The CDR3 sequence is CASSVSGTLPGELFF. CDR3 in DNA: TGTGCCAGCAGCGTCTCCGGGACACTTCCCGGGGAGCTGTTTTTT.

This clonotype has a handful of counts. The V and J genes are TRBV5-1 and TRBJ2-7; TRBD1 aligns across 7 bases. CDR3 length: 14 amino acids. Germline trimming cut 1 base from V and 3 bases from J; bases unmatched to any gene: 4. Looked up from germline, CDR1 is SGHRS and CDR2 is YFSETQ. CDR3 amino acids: CASSLSAGGYEQYF. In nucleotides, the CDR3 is TGCGCCAGCAGCTTGAGTGCAGGGGGCTACGAGCAGTACTTC.

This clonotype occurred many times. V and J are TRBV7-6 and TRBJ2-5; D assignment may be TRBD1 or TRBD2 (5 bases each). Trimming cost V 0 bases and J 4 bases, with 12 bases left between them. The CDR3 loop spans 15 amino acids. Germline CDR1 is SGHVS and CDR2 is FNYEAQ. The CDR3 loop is CASSLARERGETQYF. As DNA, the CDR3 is TGTGCCAGCAGCTTAGCGAGGGAGAGGGGAGAGACCCAGTACTTC.

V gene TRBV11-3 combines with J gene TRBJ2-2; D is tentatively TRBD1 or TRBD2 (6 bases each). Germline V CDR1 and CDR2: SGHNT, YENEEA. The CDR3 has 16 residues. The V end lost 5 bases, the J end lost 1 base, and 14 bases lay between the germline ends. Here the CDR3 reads CASSPGGMRNTGELFF. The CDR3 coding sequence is TGTGCCAGCAGCCCCGGGGGCATGCGGAACACCGGGGAGCTGTTTTTT.

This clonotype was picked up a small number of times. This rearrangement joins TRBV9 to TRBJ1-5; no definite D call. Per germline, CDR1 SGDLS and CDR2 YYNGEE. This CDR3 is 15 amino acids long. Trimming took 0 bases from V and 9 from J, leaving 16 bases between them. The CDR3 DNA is TGTGCCAGCAGCGTAGGAGTTGACGCGGTTTGGCCCCAGCATTTT. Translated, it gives CASSVGVDAVWPQHF.

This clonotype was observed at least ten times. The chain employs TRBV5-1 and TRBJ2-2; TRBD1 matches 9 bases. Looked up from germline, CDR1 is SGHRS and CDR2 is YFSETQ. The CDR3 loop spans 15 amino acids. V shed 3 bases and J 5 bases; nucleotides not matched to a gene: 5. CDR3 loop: CASSSTGGGTGELFF. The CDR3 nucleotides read TGCGCCAGCAGCTCCACAGGGGGCGGAACCGGGGAGCTGTTTTTT.

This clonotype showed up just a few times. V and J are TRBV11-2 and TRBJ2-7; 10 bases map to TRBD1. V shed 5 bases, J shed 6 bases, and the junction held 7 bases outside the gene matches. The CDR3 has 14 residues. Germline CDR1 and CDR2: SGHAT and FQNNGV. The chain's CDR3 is CASSVDRGVSEQYF. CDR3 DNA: TGTGCCAGCAGCGTGGACAGGGGGGTATCCGAGCAGTACTTC. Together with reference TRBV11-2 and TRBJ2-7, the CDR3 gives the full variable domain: EAGVAQSPRYKIIEKRQSVAFWCNPISGHATLYWYQQILGQGPKLLIQFQNNGVVDDSQLPKDRFSAERLKGVDSTLKIQPAKLEDSAVYLCASSVDRGVSEQYFGPGTRLTVT.